The 27 T cell receptor beta chains below all came from one sample that was sequenced in a study of regulatory T cells in long-lasting Graves disease. The time point here: newly diagnosed GD, antithyroid drugs for less than 3 months. With RNA extracted from PBMCs as input, the TCR library was made. CDR3 regions were amplified by Arm-PCR using iRepertoire HTBI primers to build TCR beta libraries. TCRdb used MiXCR to reprocess the multiplex PCR reads, holding one entry per CDR3 protein. The data show roughly 420,000 distinct CDR3 sequences, about 14% seen once. These data were also reused for a study on T cells in Graves' hyperthyroidism and ophthalmopathy.

The material sequenced was peripheral blood mononuclear cells (PBMCs), taken at new diagnosis, from a patient treated with antithyroid drugs. These receptor sequences come from a woman in her forties or fifties with Graves disease.

The chain recombines TRBV7-6 with TRBJ2-6; 8 bases are a match to TRBD1. The V and J ends lost 1 base and 0 bases, in that order; junction bases with no gene match: 11. CDR1 is SGHVS, CDR2 FNYEAQ, per germline. CDR3 length: 20 amino acids. CDR3 amino acids: CASSLELAGGESSGANVLTF. DNA of the CDR3: TGTGCCAGCAGCTTAGAGCTGGCAGGGGGCGAAAGCTCTGGGGCCAACGTCCTGACTTTC.

A few counts support this clonotype. The chain employs TRBV11-2 and TRBJ2-7; 9 nucleotides match TRBD1. Germline assignment: CDR1 SGHAT and CDR2 FQNNGV. There are 17 residues in the CDR3. Germline trimming cut 5 bases from V and 6 bases from J; bases unmatched to any gene: 17. The CDR3 sequence: CASSRRDLKGTGTEQYF. Here the CDR3 DNA reads TGTGCCAGCAGCAGACGCGATCTAAAGGGGACAGGGACCGAGCAGTACTTC.

The rearrangement joins TRBV19 to TRBJ2-3; D call uncertain. The ends were cut back, 5 bases at V and 5 bases at J, with 17 bases in the middle. CDR3 length: 15 amino acids. Germline CDR1 LNHDA, CDR2 SQIVND (reference sequence). CDR3 in DNA: TGTGCCAGTAGTTCCTGGTTCATGGGTGGAGATACGCAGTATTTT. This translates into CASSSWFMGGDTQYF.

This clonotype was counted a few times. The CDR3 region is CASSLNLFRWFF. DNA for the CDR3: TGTGCCAGCAGCTTAAATCTTTTCCGTTGGTTTTTT. This chain links TRBV12-3 or TRBV12-4 with TRBJ1-4; D is unresolved. The CDR3 is 12 amino acids. The V end was cut by 6 bases, the J end by 16 bases, with 18 bases between.

This clonotype was recorded many times. The chain couples TRBV11-2 to TRBJ2-5; D perhaps matches TRBD1 (7 bases). Looked up from germline, CDR1 is SGHAT and CDR2 is FQNNGV. This CDR3 comprises 15 residues. Between the trimmed V and J ends, which lost 2 bases and 2 bases, there was a span of 12 bases. In nucleotides, the CDR3 is TGTGCCAGCAGCTTACCAGGGGGGCGGCAAGAGACCCAGTACTTC. Residues: CASSLPGGRQETQYF.

This clonotype appeared a few times. The V call is TRBV19, the J call TRBJ2-2; possibly TRBD2 for D (6 bases). This CDR3 has 16 amino acids. Germline V gene sequence: CDR1 LNHDA, CDR2 SQIVND (reference sequence). The V end was cut by 6 bases, the J end by 4 bases, with 18 bases between. The CDR3 loop reads CASRIAAGRITGELFF. The CDR3, as DNA: TGTGCCAGTAGGATCGCCGCGGGGCGTATCACCGGGGAGCTGTTTTTT.

This clonotype came up many times. The chain couples TRBV29-1 to TRBJ2-5; the match to TRBD2 covers 9 bases. Germline CDR1 SQVTM, CDR2 ANQGSEA. This CDR3 comprises 17 residues. V was pared by 3 bases and J by 4 bases, with 15 bases of the junction left unmatched. Written as DNA, the CDR3 is TGCAGCGTTGAGCCTAGTGGCTTAGCGGGAGTAGGAGAGACCCAGTACTTC. Translated, it gives CSVEPSGLAGVGETQYF.

V is TRBV6-1 and J is TRBJ2-7; D is perhaps TRBD1 (6 bases). In germline, CDR1 is MNHNS, CDR2 SASEGT. The V end was cut by 5 bases, the J end by 3 bases, with 14 bases between. CDR3 length: 14 amino acids. As DNA, the CDR3 is TGTGCCAGCAGTCCCAATATACAGGGCTACGAGCAGTACTTC. This encodes CASSPNIQGYEQYF.

The sample holds many counts of this clonotype. V gene TRBV2 combines with J gene TRBJ1-1; weak D call: TRBD1 (5 bases). CDR3 size: 17 residues. Germline V gene sequence: CDR1 SNHLY, CDR2 FYNNEI. Trimming shortened V by 6 bases and J by 1 base, and 21 bases separated the two germline ends. CDR3 sequence: CASSEGPRVHSNTEAFF. In nucleotides, the CDR3 is TGTGCCAGCAGCGAGGGACCGAGAGTACATTCGAACACTGAAGCTTTCTTT.

This clonotype occurred many times. The chain uses TRBV6-1 and TRBJ1-2; 7 nucleotides agree with TRBD1. This CDR3 contains 14 residues. The V segment lost 6 bases and the J segment 2 bases; nucleotides outside the gene matches: 6. CDR1 is MNHNS and CDR2 is SASEGT in the germline V gene. As DNA, the CDR3 is TGTGCCAGCAGGCCTGGACAGGAGAACTATGGCTACACCTTC. Translating it yields CASRPGQENYGYTF.

This clonotype has ten or more counts. This chain links TRBV7-2 with TRBJ2-7; D perhaps matches TRBD2 (6 bases). The CDR3 is made up of 18 amino acids. From germline, CDR1 is SGHTA and CDR2 FQGNSA. Deletions cut 0 bases from V and 0 bases from J, with 18 bases between. The CDR3 spells CASSLALPAGLYSYEQYF. DNA of the CDR3: TGTGCCAGCAGCTTAGCTCTCCCCGCGGGACTCTACTCCTACGAGCAGTACTTC.

This chain connects TRBV28 to TRBJ1-1; D is ambiguous. The CDR3 is 14 amino acids. V shed 3 bases and J shed 9 bases, with 17 bases lying between them. Germline CDR1 and CDR2: MDHEN and SYDVKM. The CDR3, as DNA: TGTGCCAGCAGTTTTTTAAACCCGGTGCTCCAAGCTTTCTTT. Translation gives CASSFLNPVLQAFF. The whole variable domain, filled in from reference TRBV28 and TRBJ1-1, reads DVKVTQSSRYLVKRTGEKVFLECVQDMDHENMFWYRQDPGLGLRLIYFSYDVKMKEKGDIPEGYSVSREKKERFSLILESASTNQTSMYLCASSFLNPVLQAFFGQGTRLTVV.

The chain has TRBV7-6 and TRBJ1-2; the match to TRBD1 covers 7 bases. This CDR3 has 17 residues. Germline-derived CDR1 and CDR2 are SGHVS and FNYEAQ. With 0 bases clipped from V and 0 bases from J, the junction kept 7 bases outside the gene matches. Here the CDR3 DNA reads TGTGCCAGCAGCTTAGCCATATCCGGGACAGCTAACTATGGCTACACCTTC. Its protein product is CASSLAISGTANYGYTF.

On this clonotype: A clone one base away is much larger, so this may be a read error. This CDR3 fails to terminate in the conserved phenylalanine or tryptophan, so it likely reflects a read error. The chain couples TRBV6-1 to TRBJ1-4; D call uncertain. CDR3 size: 13 residues. With 6 bases removed from V and 2 bases from J, the gap between germline ends came to 7 bases. From germline, CDR1 is MNHNS and CDR2 SASEGT. The CDR3 nucleotides read TGTGCCAGCAGGGTGGGGACTAATGAAAAACTGTTTTGT. Its protein is CASRVGTNEKLFC.

This chain's CDR3 is CSARVWGNEQFF. CDR3 DNA sequence: TGCAGTGCTAGGGTATGGGGAAATGAGCAGTTCTTC. This chain links TRBV20-1 with TRBJ2-1, with D unresolved. With 3 bases removed from V and 7 bases from J, the gap between germline ends came to 10 bases. This CDR3 has 12 residues. CDR1 and CDR2 from the germline V gene are DFQATT and SNEGSKA (reference sequence).

This clonotype was seen more than once but under ten times. The chain has TRBV11-2 and TRBJ1-6; a weak D match, TRBD1 (5 bases). CDR1 is SGHAT and CDR2 is FQNNGV in the germline V gene. The CDR3 totals 14 residues. V was shortened by 5 bases and J by 8 bases, with 13 bases between the two germline ends. CDR3 nucleotide sequence: TGTGCCAGCAGCCCGCGGGACTGGGATTCACCCCTCCACTTT. Translated, it gives CASSPRDWDSPLHF.

This clonotype was picked up a small number of times. The chain recombines TRBV5-1 with TRBJ2-2; D gene uncertain. With 6 bases removed from V and 8 bases from J, the gap between germline ends came to 11 bases. The CDR3 length is 12 residues. CDR1 and CDR2 (germline): SGHRS, YFSETQ. The CDR3 coding sequence is TGCGCCAGCACGGGCATGGCGGGGGAGCTGTTTTTT. Translated, it gives CASTGMAGELFF.

To note about this clonotype: A far larger clone is just one base off, so this is likely a read error. The rearrangement uses TRBV2 and TRBJ1-5; TRBD1 agrees at 11 bases. Losses at the gene ends were 7 bases for V and 1 base for J; bases not matched to a gene: 9. This CDR3 spans 17 amino acids. Germline V gene sequence: CDR1 SNHLY, CDR2 FYNNEI. DNA for the CDR3: TGTGCCAGCATTCGGACAGGGGGCGAGGTGAGCAATCAGCCCCAGCATTTT. This encodes CASIRTGGEVSNQPQHF.

To note about this clonotype: A much bigger clone sits one base away, suggesting this may be a read error. The chain recombines TRBV30 with TRBJ2-5; D might be TRBD1 (6 bases). This CDR3 contains 13 residues. Trimming shortened V by 3 bases and J by 11 bases, and 19 bases separated the two germline ends. Germline CDR1 reads GTSNPN; CDR2 reads SVGIG (reference sequence). CDR3 nucleotide sequence: TGTGCCTGGAGCCCGGACAGAGACAATGAGCAGTACTTC. It yields the protein CAWSPDRDNEQYF.

This clonotype was seen at least ten times. This chain links TRBV2 with TRBJ1-5, with D hard to call. Deletions cut 2 bases from V and 4 bases from J, with 6 bases between. Germline V gene sequence: CDR1 SNHLY, CDR2 FYNNEI. CDR3 size: 13 residues. CDR3 residues: CASSESRNQPQHF. DNA for the CDR3: TGTGCCAGCAGTGAATCCCGTAATCAGCCCCAGCATTTT.

Ten or more counts support this clonotype. J is TRBJ1-1 and V is TRBV3-1, with D perhaps matching TRBD1 (5 bases). Deletions cut 0 bases from V and 1 base from J, with 9 bases between. The CDR3 spans 15 residues. Germline V lookup: CDR1 LGHDT, CDR2 YNNKEL (reference sequence). CDR3 DNA: TGTGCCAGCAGCCAAGATCTGGGGGGGAACACTGAAGCTTTCTTT. Its protein is CASSQDLGGNTEAFF.

This clonotype turned up a few times. This chain's CDR3 is CASRKSPSGSTNEQFF. The CDR3 DNA sequence: TGTGCCAGCAGAAAATCTCCTAGCGGGAGTACGAATGAGCAGTTCTTC. This sequence joins TRBV6-1 and TRBJ2-1; 10 bases map to TRBD2. Germline V gene lookup returns CDR1 MNHNS and CDR2 SASEGT. The V and J ends lost 6 bases and 7 bases, in that order; junction bases with no gene match: 12. This CDR3 region has 16 residues.

The sample holds many counts of this clonotype. The rearrangement joins TRBV30 to TRBJ1-4, with D hard to call. The germline V gene has CDR1 GTSNPN and CDR2 SVGIG (reference sequence). Trimming left V 2 bases short and J 5 bases short, with 9 bases between. This CDR3 has 13 residues. CDR3 nucleotides: TGTGCCTGGAGTAGCACGGCGAATGAAAAACTGTTTTTT. Protein sequence: CAWSSTANEKLFF.

This sequence joins TRBV6-1 and TRBJ1-1, with D perhaps matching TRBD1 (5 bases). Per the germline V gene, CDR1 is MNHNS and CDR2 is SASEGT. Trimming shortened V by 10 bases and J by 0 bases, and 15 bases separated the two germline ends. The CDR3 length is 14 residues. In nucleotides, the CDR3 is TGTGCCATAGGGGACGGAATTATGAACACTGAAGCTTTCTTT. Translating gives CAIGDGIMNTEAFF.

This clonotype was seen only a few times. The rearrangement uses TRBV5-1 and TRBJ2-5; 8 bases are a match to TRBD2. The germline V gene has CDR1 SGHRS and CDR2 YFSETQ. This CDR3 has 15 residues. Trimming took 4 bases from V and 5 from J; bases not matched to a gene: 10. Written as DNA, the CDR3 is TGCGCCAGCAGCGTCGGGAGGGCCGGGGGTGAGACCCAGTACTTC. This gives the protein CASSVGRAGGETQYF.

This clonotype appeared many times. The V and J genes are TRBV13 and TRBJ2-7; 11 bases line up with TRBD1. The CDR3 runs to 16 residues. Germline CDR1 reads PRHDT; CDR2 reads FYEKMQ (reference sequence). J was trimmed by 3 bases and V by 0 bases; bases with no gene match: 4. CDR3 loop: CASSLGGQGAYYEQYF. CDR3 bases: TGTGCCAGCAGCTTAGGAGGACAGGGGGCCTACTACGAGCAGTACTTC. Together with reference TRBV13 and TRBJ2-7, the CDR3 gives the full variable domain: AAGVIQSPRHLIKEKRETATLKCYPIPRHDTVYWYQQGPGQDPQFLISFYEKMQSDKGSIPDRFSAQQFSDYHSELNMSSLELGDSALYFCASSLGGQGAYYEQYFGPGTRLTVT.

This clonotype was counted many times. The gene calls are TRBV29-1 and TRBJ2-5, with 9 positions matching TRBD2. V lost 7 bases and J lost 4; bases outside the gene matches: 4. Germline values: CDR1 SQVTM, CDR2 ANQGSEA. The CDR3 is 12 amino acids. CDR3 sequence reads: CSDKTSGETQYF. In nucleotides, the CDR3 is TGCAGCGATAAGACTAGCGGAGAGACCCAGTACTTC.